One sample yielded the 11 T cell receptor beta chains listed below, sequenced in a study of blood T cells in healthy people across ages. The use of a sample-barcoded 5' primer and a J-beta primer mix characterized a second PCR of roughly 7 to 11 cycles. Using its own MiXCR run on the 5' RACE reads, TCRdb lists one record per CDR3 protein. The sample has around 940,000 distinct CDR3 sequences, around 54% seen once. Sequenced: blood. Source of these receptors: a woman in her fifties or sixties in good health.

The rearrangement joins TRBV7-6 to TRBJ1-1; D remains unclear. V lost 6 bases and J lost 5, with 10 bases in between. The CDR3 sequence is 12 residues long. Germline V lookup: CDR1 SGHVS, CDR2 FNYEAQ. CDR3 coding DNA: TGTGCCAGCAGACCAGTCGGGACTGAAGCTTTCTTT. Residues: CASRPVGTEAFF.

This clonotype was detected a few times. The chain has TRBV10-3 and TRBJ2-5; TRBD2 matches 7 bases. This CDR3 region has 12 residues. Trimming removed 8 bases from V and 5 bases from J; junction bases left unmatched: 5. Germline CDR1 and CDR2: ENHRY and SYGVKD. The CDR3 nucleotides read TGTGCCATCTCCCCCGGGGGGGAGACCCAGTACTTC. Amino acids: CAISPGGETQYF.

Note on this clonotype: A junction end diverges from the germline sequence, so it may reflect a read error. The chain uses TRBV29-1 and TRBJ2-6, with D maybe TRBD2 (6 bases). The CDR3 extends over 14 amino acids. Germline V lookup: CDR1 SQVTM, CDR2 ANQGSEA. The CDR3 nucleotides are TGCAGCGTTTCCGGGAGCTCTGGGGTCAACGTCCTGACTTTC. This sequence encodes CSVSGSSGVNVLTF.

The rearrangement uses TRBV2 and TRBJ2-7, with 11 nucleotides matching TRBD1. Per germline, CDR1 SNHLY and CDR2 FYNNEI. This CDR3 contains 14 residues. Unmatched junction bases numbered 5, after V lost 7 bases and J lost 3 bases. In DNA form, the CDR3 reads TGTGCCAGCAAGCCCGGGACAGGGGGCTACGAGCAGTACTTC. Protein product: CASKPGTGGYEQYF.

The chain joins TRBV4-1 to TRBJ2-1; possible D gene TRBD2, 6 bases. Germline assignment: CDR1 MGHRA and CDR2 YSYEKL. This CDR3 spans 17 amino acids. V was trimmed by 0 bases and J by 0 bases, leaving 12 bases between them. CDR3 DNA sequence: TGCGCCAGCAGCCAAGATCAAATCGGGAGCTCCTACAATGAGCAGTTCTTC. Its protein is CASSQDQIGSSYNEQFF.

This clonotype appeared a few times. The rearrangement links TRBV15 to TRBJ1-1; unclear D gene. Germline assignment: CDR1 LNHNV and CDR2 YYDKDF (reference sequence). CDR3 size: 13 residues. The V end was cut by 5 bases, the J end by 4 bases, with 11 bases between. In nucleotides, the CDR3 is TGTGCCACCAGCCCAGAGGTGGGCACTGAAGCTTTCTTT. Translation: CATSPEVGTEAFF.

J is TRBJ2-4 and V is TRBV7-2; maybe TRBD1 (7 bases). Trimming took 2 bases from V and 0 from J, leaving 17 bases between them. From germline, CDR1 is SGHTA and CDR2 FQGNSA. CDR3 length: 18 residues. The CDR3 here is CASSLQGGERLAKNIQYF. The CDR3 DNA follows: TGTGCCAGCAGCTTACAGGGGGGAGAGCGCCTAGCCAAAAACATTCAGTACTTC.

This clonotype was seen once. The chain couples TRBV15 to TRBJ1-5, with D unresolved. Trimming stripped 1 base from V and 1 base from J, with 8 bases between. In germline, CDR1 is LNHNV, CDR2 YYDKDF (reference sequence). This CDR3 has 15 amino acids. CDR3 in DNA: TGTGCCACCAGCAGAGGCCAGGCCAGCAATCAGCCCCAGCATTTT. It translates to CATSRGQASNQPQHF.

This clonotype showed up just a few times. The chain is built from TRBV20-1 and TRBJ2-3; a possible D gene is TRBD1 (6 bases). This CDR3 has 14 amino acids. V dropped 3 bases and J dropped 1 base, with 11 bases sitting between them. Germline V gene lookup returns CDR1 DFQATT and CDR2 SNEGSKA (reference sequence). CDR3 sequence (DNA): TGCAGTGCTAGTACAGGGTTGGGCACAGATACGCAGTATTTT. Translated: CSASTGLGTDTQYF.

This chain links TRBV28 with TRBJ1-4; D is possibly TRBD1 (5 bases). The V gene lost 6 bases and the J gene lost 8 bases, with 19 bases spanning the gap. Germline-derived CDR1 and CDR2 are MDHEN and SYDVKM. The CDR3 spans 15 residues. CDR3 in amino acids: CASSKFGGTREKLFF. The CDR3 nucleotides read TGTGCCAGCAGCAAATTTGGGGGGACTCGAGAAAAACTGTTTTTT.

The chain has TRBV13 and TRBJ2-4; D is unresolved. The DNA end lines up better with TRBJ2-7; the J call may be wrong. The CDR3 is made up of 12 amino acids. Germline CDR1 and CDR2: PRHDT and FYEKMQ (reference sequence). The CDR3: CASSLASPEQYF. CDR3 DNA sequence: TGTGCCAGCAGCTTAGCGTCCCCCGAGCAGTACTTC.